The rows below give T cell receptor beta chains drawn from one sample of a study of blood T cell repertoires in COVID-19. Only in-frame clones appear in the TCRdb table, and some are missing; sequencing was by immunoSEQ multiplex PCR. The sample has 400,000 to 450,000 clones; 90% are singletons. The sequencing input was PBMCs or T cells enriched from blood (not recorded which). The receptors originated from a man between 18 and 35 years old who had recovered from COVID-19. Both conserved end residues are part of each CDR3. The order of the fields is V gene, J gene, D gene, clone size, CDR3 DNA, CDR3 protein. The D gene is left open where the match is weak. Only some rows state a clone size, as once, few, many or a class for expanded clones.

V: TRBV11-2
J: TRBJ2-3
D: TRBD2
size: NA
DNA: TGTGCCAGCAGCTTAGGGGCTAGCGGGAACACAGATACGCAGTATTTT
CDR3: CASSLGASGNTDTQYF

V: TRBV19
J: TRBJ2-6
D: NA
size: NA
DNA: TGTGCCAGTAGTATAGTTACAGCCCCTCTGTCTGCGGCCAACGTCCTGACTTTC
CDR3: CASSIVTAPLSAANVLTF

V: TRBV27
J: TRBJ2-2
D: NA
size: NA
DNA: TGTGCCAGCAGTTTATCTTCCAGGGGCGGGGGGGAGCTGTTTTTT
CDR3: CASSLSSRGGGELFF

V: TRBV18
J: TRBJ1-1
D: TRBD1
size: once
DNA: TGTGCCAGCTCACCGAGACAGGGCGGGATGAACACTGAAGCTTTCTTT
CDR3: CASSPRQGGMNTEAFF

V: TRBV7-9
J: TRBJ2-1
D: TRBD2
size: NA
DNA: TGTGCCAGCAGCTTAGCGTGGCTAGCGGGGCACAATGAGCAGTTCTTC
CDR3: CASSLAWLAGHNEQFF

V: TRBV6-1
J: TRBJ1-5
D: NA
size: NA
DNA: TGTGCCAGCAGTGAAGCCTTAGGGTACGGGGATAGCAATCAGCCCCAGCATTTT
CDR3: CASSEALGYGDSNQPQHF

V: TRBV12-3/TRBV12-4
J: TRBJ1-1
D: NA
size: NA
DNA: TGTGCCAGCGACATGAGCCACACTGAAGCTTTCTTT
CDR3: CASDMSHTEAFF

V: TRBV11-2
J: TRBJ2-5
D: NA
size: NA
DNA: TGTGCCAGCAGCTTACTGACAGTACAAGAGACCCAGTACTTC
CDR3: CASSLLTVQETQYF

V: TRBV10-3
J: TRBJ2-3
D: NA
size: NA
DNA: TGTGCCATCAGTGAGGCTAGTTCAGATACGCAGTATTTT
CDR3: CAISEASSDTQYF

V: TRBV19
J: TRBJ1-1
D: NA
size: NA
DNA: TGTGCCAGTCGAAAAGGGGTCACTGAAGCTTTCTTT
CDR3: CASRKGVTEAFF

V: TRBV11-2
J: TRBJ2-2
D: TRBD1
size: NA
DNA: TGTGCCAGCAGCTTAGAGTGGGGGCAGGGGGACACCGGGGAGCTGTTTTTT
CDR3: CASSLEWGQGDTGELFF

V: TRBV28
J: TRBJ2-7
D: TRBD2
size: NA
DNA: TGTGCCAGCACCACGGGACTAGCCACCTACGAGCAGTACTTC
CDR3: CASTTGLATYEQYF

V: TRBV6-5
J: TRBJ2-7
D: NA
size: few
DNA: TGTGCCAGCAGTTACTCGGAGGCGCTCGGGCAGTACTTC
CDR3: CASSYSEALGQYF

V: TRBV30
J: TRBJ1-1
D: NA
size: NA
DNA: TGTGCCTGGAGGCAGGGGAAAGCTCCTGAAGCTTTCTTT
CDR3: CAWRQGKAPEAFF

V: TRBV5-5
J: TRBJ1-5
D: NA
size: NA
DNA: TGTGCCAGCAGCTTGGGTGTCGGTCAGCCCCAGCATTTT
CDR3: CASSLGVGQPQHF

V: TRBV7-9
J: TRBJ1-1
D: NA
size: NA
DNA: TGTGCCAGCAGCCCGACCGCGGAGGTAAGAGCTTTCTTT
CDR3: CASSPTAEVRAFF

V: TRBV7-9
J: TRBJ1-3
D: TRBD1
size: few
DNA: TGTGCCAGCAGCCAGGGGGTGGCATCTGGAAACACCATATATTTT
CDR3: CASSQGVASGNTIYF

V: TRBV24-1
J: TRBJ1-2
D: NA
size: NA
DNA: TGTGCCACCAGTGGTCGGTCGGAGGGCTACACCTTC
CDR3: CATSGRSEGYTF

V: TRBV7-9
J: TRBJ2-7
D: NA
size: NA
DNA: TGTGCCAGCAGCTCGGCGATGACAGCCTCCTACGAGCAGTACTTC
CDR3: CASSSAMTASYEQYF

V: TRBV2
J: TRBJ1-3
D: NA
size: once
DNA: TGTGCCAGCAGTGACAGTGGAAACACCATATATTTT
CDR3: CASSDSGNTIYF

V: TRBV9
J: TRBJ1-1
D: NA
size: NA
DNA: TGTGCCAGCAGCCCTGGGGAGAGGGCTGAAGCTTTCTTT
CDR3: CASSPGERAEAFF

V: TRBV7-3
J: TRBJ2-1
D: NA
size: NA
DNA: TGTGCCAGCAGCTTAGCGGGTTCCTCCTACAATGAGCAGTTCTTC
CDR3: CASSLAGSSYNEQFF

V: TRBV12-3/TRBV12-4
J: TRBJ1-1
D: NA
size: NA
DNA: TGTGCCAGCAGTTTAGGGAGCACTGAAGCTTTCTTT
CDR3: CASSLGSTEAFF

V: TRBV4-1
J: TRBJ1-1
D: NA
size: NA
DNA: TGCGCCAGCAGCCGCGGCTCTGGTTCCACTGAAGCTTTCTTT
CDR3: CASSRGSGSTEAFF

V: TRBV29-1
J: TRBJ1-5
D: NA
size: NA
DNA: TGCAGCGTCGGACTAGGTCCAGGTCGCAATCAGCCCCAGCATTTT
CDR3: CSVGLGPGRNQPQHF

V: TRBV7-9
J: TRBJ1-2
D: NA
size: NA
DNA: TGTGCCACCGACTTAGAACGGGGCTATGGCTACACCTTC
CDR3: CATDLERGYGYTF

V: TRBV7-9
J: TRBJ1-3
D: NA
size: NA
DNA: TGTGCCAGCAGCCTGAGCTCTGGAAACACCATATATTTT
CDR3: CASSLSSGNTIYF

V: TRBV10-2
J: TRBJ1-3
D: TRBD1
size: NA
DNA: TGCGCCAGCAGTGATCCGACAGGGGGCAACGGAAACACCATATATTTT
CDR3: CASSDPTGGNGNTIYF

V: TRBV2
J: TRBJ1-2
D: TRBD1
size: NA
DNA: TGTGCCAGCAACTCACAGGGGCTATCTGGCTATGGCTACACCTTC
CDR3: CASNSQGLSGYGYTF

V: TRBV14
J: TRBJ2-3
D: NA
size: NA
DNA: TGTGCCAGCAGCGCGTCCGGGACTTATTATACGCAGTATTTT
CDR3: CASSASGTYYTQYF

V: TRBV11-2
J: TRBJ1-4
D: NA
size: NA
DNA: TGTGCCAGCAGCTTAGTGGGGGGATTTGATGAAAAACTGTTTTTT
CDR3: CASSLVGGFDEKLFF

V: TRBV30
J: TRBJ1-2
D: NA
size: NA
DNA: TGTGCCTGGAGTCGAGGGCCTTTTAACTATGGCTACACCTTC
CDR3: CAWSRGPFNYGYTF

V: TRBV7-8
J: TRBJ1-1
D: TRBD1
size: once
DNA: TGTGCCAGCAGCTTAGGACCTCAATGGGACAGAGAGATTGAAGCTTTCTTT
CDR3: CASSLGPQWDREIEAFF

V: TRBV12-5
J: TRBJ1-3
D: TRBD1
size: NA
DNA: TGTGCTAGTGGTTTGGTAAGGGGGACAGATGGAAACACCATATATTTT
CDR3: CASGLVRGTDGNTIYF

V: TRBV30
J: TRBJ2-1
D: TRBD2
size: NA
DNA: TGTGCCTGGAGGGTACTAGCGGGATGGGGTAATGAGCAGTTCTTC
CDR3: CAWRVLAGWGNEQFF

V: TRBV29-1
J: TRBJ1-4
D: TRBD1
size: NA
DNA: TGCAGCGTGGGACAGGGGGCGTCTGAGGAAAAACTGTTTTTT
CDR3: CSVGQGASEEKLFF

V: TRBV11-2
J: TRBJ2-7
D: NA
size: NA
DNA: TGTGCCAGCAGCTTAACAGGGGACTTCTCCTACGAGCAGTACTTC
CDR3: CASSLTGDFSYEQYF

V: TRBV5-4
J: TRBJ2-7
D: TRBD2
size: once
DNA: TGTGCCAGCAGCTCGACTAGCGGGAGGGGGGAGCAGTACTTC
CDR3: CASSSTSGRGEQYF

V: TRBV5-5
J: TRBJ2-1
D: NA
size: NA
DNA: TGTGCCAGCAGGCTGACAGAGAGCTCCTACAATGAGCAGTTCTTC
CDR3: CASRLTESSYNEQFF

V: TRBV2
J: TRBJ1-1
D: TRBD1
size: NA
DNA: TGTGCCAGCAGTTACCAGGGGGGTACTGAAGCTTTCTTT
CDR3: CASSYQGGTEAFF

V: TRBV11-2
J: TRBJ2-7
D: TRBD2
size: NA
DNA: TGTGCCAGCAGCTTAGGGACTAGCGGCTACGAGCAGTACTTC
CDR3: CASSLGTSGYEQYF

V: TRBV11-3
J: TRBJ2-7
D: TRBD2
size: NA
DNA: TGTGCCAGCAGCTTACTACTAGCGGGAGGATCAGGCGAGCAGTACTTC
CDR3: CASSLLLAGGSGEQYF

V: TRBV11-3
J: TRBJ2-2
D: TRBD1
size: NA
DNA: TGTGCCAGCAGCTCCAGACAGGGGAACGGGGAGCTGTTTTTT
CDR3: CASSSRQGNGELFF

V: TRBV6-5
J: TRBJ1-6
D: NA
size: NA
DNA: TGTGCCAGCAGCGTTACGGGACAAGGGGGATCACCCCTCCACTTT
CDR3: CASSVTGQGGSPLHF

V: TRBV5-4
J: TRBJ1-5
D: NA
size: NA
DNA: TGTGCCAGCAGCCCGGGGGGGCAGAATCAGCCCCAGCATTTT
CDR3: CASSPGGQNQPQHF

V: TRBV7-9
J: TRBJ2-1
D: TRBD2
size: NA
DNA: TGTGCCAGCAGCTTAACCCTAGCGGGGGGGCTCAATGAGCAGTTCTTC
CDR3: CASSLTLAGGLNEQFF

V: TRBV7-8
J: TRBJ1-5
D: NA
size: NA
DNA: TGTGCCAGCAGCTTGACAGAACACAATCAGCCCCAGCATTTT
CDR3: CASSLTEHNQPQHF

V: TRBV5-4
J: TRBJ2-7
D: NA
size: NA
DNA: TGTGCCAGCAGCCCCGCGGGTGAGGGCTCCTACGAGCAGTACTTC
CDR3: CASSPAGEGSYEQYF

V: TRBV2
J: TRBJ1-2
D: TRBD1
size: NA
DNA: TGTGCCAGCAGAGCCGGGACAGGGGATGGCTACACCTTC
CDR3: CASRAGTGDGYTF

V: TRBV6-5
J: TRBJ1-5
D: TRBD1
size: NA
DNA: TGTGCCAGCAGTTATGGACAGGGAGAACAGCCCCAGCATTTT
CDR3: CASSYGQGEQPQHF

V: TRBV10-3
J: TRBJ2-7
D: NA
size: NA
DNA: TGTGCCATCAGTGACTCTAGCGCCTACGAGCAGTACTTC
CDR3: CAISDSSAYEQYF

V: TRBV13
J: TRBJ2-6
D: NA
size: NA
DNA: TGTGCCAGCAGCTTAGGGCCACAGGGACCCAGCTCTGGGGCCAACGTCCTGACTTTC
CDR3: CASSLGPQGPSSGANVLTF

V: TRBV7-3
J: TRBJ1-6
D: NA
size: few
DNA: TGTGCCAGCAGCTTAATAGGGCAGGGATTATCACCCCTCCACTTT
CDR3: CASSLIGQGLSPLHF